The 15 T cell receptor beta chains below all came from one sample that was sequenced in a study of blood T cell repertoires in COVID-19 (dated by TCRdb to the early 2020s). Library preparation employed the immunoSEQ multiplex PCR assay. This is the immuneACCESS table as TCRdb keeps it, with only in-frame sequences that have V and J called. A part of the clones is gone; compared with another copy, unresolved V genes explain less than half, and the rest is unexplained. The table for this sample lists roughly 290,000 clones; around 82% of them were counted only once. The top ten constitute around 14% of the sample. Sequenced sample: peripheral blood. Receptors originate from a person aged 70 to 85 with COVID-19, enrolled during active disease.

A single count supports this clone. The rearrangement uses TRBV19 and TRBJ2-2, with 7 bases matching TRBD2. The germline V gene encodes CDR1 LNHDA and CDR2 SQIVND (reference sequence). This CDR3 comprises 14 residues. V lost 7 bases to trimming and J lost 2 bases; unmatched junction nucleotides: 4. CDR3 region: CASIRGVNTGELFF. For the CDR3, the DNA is TGTGCCAGTATCCGGGGGGTTAACACCGGGGAGCTGTTTTTT.

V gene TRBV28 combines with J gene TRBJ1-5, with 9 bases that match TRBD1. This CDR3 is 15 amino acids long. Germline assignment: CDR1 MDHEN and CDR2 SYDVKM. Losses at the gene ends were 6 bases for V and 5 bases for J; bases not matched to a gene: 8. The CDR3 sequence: CASRLGTGHYQPQHF. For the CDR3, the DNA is TGTGCCAGCAGACTCGGGACAGGGCACTATCAGCCCCAGCATTTT.

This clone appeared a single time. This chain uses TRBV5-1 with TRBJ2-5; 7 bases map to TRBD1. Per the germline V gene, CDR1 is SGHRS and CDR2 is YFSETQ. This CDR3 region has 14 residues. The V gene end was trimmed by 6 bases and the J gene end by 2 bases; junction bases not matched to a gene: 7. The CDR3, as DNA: TGCGCCAGCACGTCACAGGGACAGCAAGAGACCCAGTACTTC. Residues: CASTSQGQQETQYF.

The CDR3 reads CASSLQSMIRGGQPQHF. DNA of the CDR3: TGTGCCAGCAGCTTGCAAAGTATGATCCGAGGGGGTCAGCCCCAGCATTTT. V usage is TRBV5-5 and J usage is TRBJ1-5, with D maybe TRBD1 (6 bases). The V gene's germline CDR1 is SGHKS and CDR2 YYEKEE (reference sequence). V dropped 1 base and J dropped 6 bases, with 20 bases sitting between them. The CDR3 is made up of 17 amino acids.

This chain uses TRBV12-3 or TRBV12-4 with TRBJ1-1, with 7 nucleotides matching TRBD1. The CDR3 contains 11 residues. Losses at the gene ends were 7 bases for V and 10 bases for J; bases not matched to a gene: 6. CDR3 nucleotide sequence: TGTGCCAGCACTCCAGGGGGGCGAGCTTTCTTT. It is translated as CASTPGGRAFF.

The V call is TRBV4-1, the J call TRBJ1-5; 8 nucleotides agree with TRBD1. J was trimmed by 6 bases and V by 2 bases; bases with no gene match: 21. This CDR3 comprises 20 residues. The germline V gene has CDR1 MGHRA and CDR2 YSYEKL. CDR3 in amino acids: CASSQRATPQGNRGAQPQHF. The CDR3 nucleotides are TGCGCCAGCAGCCAACGCGCTACTCCTCAGGGGAACAGGGGGGCTCAGCCCCAGCATTTT.

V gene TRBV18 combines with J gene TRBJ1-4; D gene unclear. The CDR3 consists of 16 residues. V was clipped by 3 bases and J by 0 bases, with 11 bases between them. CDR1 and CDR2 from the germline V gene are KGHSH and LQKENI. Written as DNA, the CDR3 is TGTGCCAGCTCACCTACAACAGCCGCAACTAATGAAAAACTGTTTTTT. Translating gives CASSPTTAATNEKLFF.

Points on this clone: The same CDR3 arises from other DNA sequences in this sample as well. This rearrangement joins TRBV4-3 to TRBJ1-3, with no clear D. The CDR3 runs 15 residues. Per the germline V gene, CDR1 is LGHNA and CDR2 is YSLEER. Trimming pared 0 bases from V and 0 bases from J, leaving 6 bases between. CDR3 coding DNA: TGCGCCAGCAGCCAAGAAGCCCGCTCTGGAAACACCATATATTTT. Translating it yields CASSQEARSGNTIYF.

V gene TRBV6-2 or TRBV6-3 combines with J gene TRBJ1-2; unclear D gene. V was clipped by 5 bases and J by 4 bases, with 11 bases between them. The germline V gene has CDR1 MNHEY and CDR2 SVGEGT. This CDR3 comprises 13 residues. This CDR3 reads CASSRTEGYGYTF. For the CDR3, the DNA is TGTGCCAGCAGTCGAACAGAGGGCTATGGCTACACCTTC.

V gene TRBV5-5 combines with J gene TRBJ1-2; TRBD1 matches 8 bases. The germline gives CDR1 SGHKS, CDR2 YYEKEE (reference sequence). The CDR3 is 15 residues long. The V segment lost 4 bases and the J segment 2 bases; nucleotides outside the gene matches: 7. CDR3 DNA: TGTGCCAGCAGCCCGACAGGGGTTCCGAACTATGGCTACACCTTC. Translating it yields CASSPTGVPNYGYTF. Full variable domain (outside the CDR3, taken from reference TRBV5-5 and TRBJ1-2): DAGVTQSPTHLIKTRGQQVTLRCSPISGHKSVSWYQQVLGQGPQFIFQYYEKEERGRGNFPDRFSARQFPNYSSELNVNALLLGDSALYLCASSPTGVPNYGYTFGSGTRLTVV.

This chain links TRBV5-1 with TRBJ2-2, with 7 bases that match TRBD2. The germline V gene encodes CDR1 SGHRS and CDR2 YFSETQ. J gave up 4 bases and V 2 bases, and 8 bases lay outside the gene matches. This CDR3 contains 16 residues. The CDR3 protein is CASSFLSGTGTGELFF. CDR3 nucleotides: TGCGCCAGCAGCTTCCTCAGCGGGACGGGCACCGGGGAGCTGTTTTTT. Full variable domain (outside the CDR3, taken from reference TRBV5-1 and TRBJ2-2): KAGVTQTPRYLIKTRGQQVTLSCSPISGHRSVSWYQQTPGQGLQFLFEYFSETQRNKGNFPGRFSGRQFSNSRSEMNVSTLELGDSALYLCASSFLSGTGTGELFFGEGSRLTVL.

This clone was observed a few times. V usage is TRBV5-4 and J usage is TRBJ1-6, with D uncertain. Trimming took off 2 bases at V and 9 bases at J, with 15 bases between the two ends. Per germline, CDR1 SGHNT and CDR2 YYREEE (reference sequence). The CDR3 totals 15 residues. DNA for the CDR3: TGTGCCAGCAGCTTCGGGTCCCCAGTGGGTTCACCCCTCCACTTT. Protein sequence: CASSFGSPVGSPLHF.

The CDR3 sequence: CASSADRVGTQYF. The CDR3, as DNA: TGTGCCAGTAGTGCCGACAGGGTTGGGACCCAGTACTTC. The genes are TRBV19 and TRBJ2-5, with 7 bases aligning to TRBD1. Germline CDR1 is LNHDA and CDR2 is SQIVND (reference sequence). V gave up 5 bases and J gave up 7 bases; unmatched junction bases: 7. The CDR3 spans 13 residues.

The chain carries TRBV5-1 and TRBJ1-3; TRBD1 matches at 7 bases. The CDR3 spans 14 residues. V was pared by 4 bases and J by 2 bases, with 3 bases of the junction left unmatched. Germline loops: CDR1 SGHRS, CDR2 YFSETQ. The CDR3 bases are TGCGCCAGCAGCAGAACAGGGGCTGGAAACACCATATATTTT. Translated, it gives CASSRTGAGNTIYF.

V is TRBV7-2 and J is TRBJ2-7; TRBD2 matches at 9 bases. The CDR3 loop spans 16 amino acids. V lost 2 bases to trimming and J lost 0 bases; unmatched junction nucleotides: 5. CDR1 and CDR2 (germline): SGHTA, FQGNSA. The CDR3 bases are TGTGCCAGCAGCTTAAATAGCGGGGGAAGCTCCTACGAGCAGTACTTC. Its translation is CASSLNSGGSSYEQYF.